A single T cell receptor beta chain is shown here with its context. This clonotype was seen a handful of times. This clone's antigen is unknown. No much larger clonotype is one base removed from it; base qualities were not supplied. TCR cDNA was synthesized by 5'RACE template switching, which introduced a universal primer site and unique molecular identifiers. Priming of cDNA synthesis was performed from both the TCR alpha and TCR beta constant segments. Library amplification used two PCR steps, and the second PCR step added sample barcodes and sequencing adapters. Sequencing of libraries was done on Illumina HiSeq 2500 (2x100 bp) or NovaSeq (2x150 bp). Per the original workflow: MIGEC was used to demultiplex reads and collapse the reads into UMI consensus sequences, and MiXCR was used for V(D)J alignment. Vaccine-responding clonotypes were defined with edgeR using replicate PBMC samples, requiring FDR below 0.01 and a log2 fold change above 5 up to day 15. Bulk clonotypes were assigned CD4 or CD8 identity according to which sequenced CD4 or CD8 repertoire held them at higher abundance. Using fastp trimming at Q25 and MiXCR clonotype assembly, TCRdb reanalyzed the public sequencing data and kept in-frame beta chains. Every entry covers one CDR3 protein and lists the most common genes and DNA from its rows. The V and J calls were determined by TCRdb, not by the authors. Across this sample there are 450,000 to 550,000 distinct CDR3 sequences, with about a fifth seen only once. About 16% of the sample is held by the ten biggest clonotypes.

The data were taken from a study of T cells after yellow fever vaccination (dated by TCRdb to between 2017 and 2020). About the full investigation: The SMART-Seq v4 Ultra Low Input RNA kit was used to prepare libraries from fractions with low cell numbers. Bulk TCR alpha and beta repertoires were sequenced longitudinally to track T-cell clones before and after primary and booster YFV17D yellow fever vaccination. Two healthy male donors made up the cohort, one aged 18 to 29 years and the other aged 30 to 40 years. Bulk PBMC replicates and cell subsets were isolated from blood drawn at multiple timepoints before and after both primary and secondary immunization. Points the paper makes about the study in general: Most clones expanded after primary vaccination were re-detected after the booster (almost 98% of CD4 and around 88% of CD8), suggesting broad memory maintenance. A small share of clonotypes was detected in both CD4 and CD8 compartments, with the overlap likely arising from convergent recombination. The study included only a couple of donors, which limits how far the findings can be generalized. Computational filtering was needed because FACS-sorted repertoires could contain abundant contaminating clonotypes from the bulk population. The secondary T-cell response was weaker than the primary response but faster, peaking on day 5 instead of day 15.

This specimen's treatment or condition label, per the study, means: live attenuated yellow fever vaccine strain. Two biological replicates of bulk PBMCs were collected at each blood-draw timepoint. A standard Ficoll-Paque protocol was used to isolate PBMCs from peripheral blood. RNA was extracted with TriZol from bulk PBMCs, CD4 and CD8 fractions, and dextramer-positive and dextramer-negative fractions. The TCR sequence derives from a man aged 18-30 years who received the YFV17D yellow fever vaccine. The material sequenced was PBMCs, taken less than 25 days after the first yellow fever vaccination.

The DNA reads as follows: TGCGCCAGCAGCTTGGTTCCGGGGGCTCGAGAGACCCAGTACTTC. Translated, this gives CASSLVPGARETQYF. This chain joins TRBV5-1 to TRBJ2-5, with the D gene tentatively TRBD1 or TRBD2, based on 6 matching bases in each. V is cut by 0 bases and J by 4 bases, and the space between the germline ends is 13 bases. CDR1 and CDR2 (SGHRS, YFSETQ) derive from the germline V gene. From the cysteine through the phenylalanine, the CDR3 covers 15 amino acids. The CDR3 DNA has 45 bases and is translated from base 1.